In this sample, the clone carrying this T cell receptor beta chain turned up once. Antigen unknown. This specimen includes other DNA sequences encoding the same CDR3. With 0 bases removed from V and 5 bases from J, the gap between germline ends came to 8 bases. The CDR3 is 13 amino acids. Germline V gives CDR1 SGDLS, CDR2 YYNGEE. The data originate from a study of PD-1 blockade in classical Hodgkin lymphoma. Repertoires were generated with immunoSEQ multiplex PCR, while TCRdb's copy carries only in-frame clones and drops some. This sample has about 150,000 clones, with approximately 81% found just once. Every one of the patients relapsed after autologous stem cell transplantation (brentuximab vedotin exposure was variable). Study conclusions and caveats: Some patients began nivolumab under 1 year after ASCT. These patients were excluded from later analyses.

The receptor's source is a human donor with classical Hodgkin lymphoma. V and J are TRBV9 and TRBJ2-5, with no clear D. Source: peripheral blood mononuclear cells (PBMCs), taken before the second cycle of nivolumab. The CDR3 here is CASSVGGGETQYF. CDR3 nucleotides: TGTGCCAGCAGCGTAGGAGGTGGCGAGACCCAGTACTTC.